Each of the 15 T cell receptor beta chains below was sequenced from the same sample in a study of cytomegalovirus exposure and HLA in healthy donors. PCR was performed using 60 Vbeta and 13 Jbeta primers. The protocol was immunoSEQ multiplex PCR, while the TCRdb copy is restricted to in-frame clones and leaves out a portion. The sample contains around 220,000 clones, over 60% of which appear only once. Sample: PBMCs. These receptors all stem from a middle-aged man in good health and CMV-seronegative.

The J gene is TRBJ1-2, the V gene TRBV9; D call uncertain. V gave up 0 bases and J gave up 2 bases, with 5 bases separating them. The CDR3 runs 13 residues. Germline V gives CDR1 SGDLS, CDR2 YYNGEE. CDR3 protein: CASSVDGNYGYTF. In nucleotides, the CDR3 is TGTGCCAGCAGCGTAGACGGGAACTATGGCTACACCTTC. Together with reference TRBV9 and TRBJ1-2, the CDR3 gives the full variable domain: DSGVTQTPKHLITATGQRVTLRCSPRSGDLSVYWYQQSLDQGLQFLIQYYNGEERAKGNILERFSAQQFPDLHSELNLSSLELGDSALYFCASSVDGNYGYTFGSGTRLTVV.

The chain recombines TRBV25-1 with TRBJ2-3, with 16 bases matching TRBD2. V was pared by 4 bases and J by 4 bases, with 2 bases of the junction left unmatched. The CDR3 totals 16 residues. Germline lookup yields CDR1 MGHDK and CDR2 SYGVNS. The CDR3 DNA is TGTGCCAGCAGTGCCGGGACTAGCGGGAGGGCAGATACGCAGTATTTT. Protein sequence: CASSAGTSGRADTQYF.

The rearrangement links TRBV27 to TRBJ2-7; possible D gene TRBD1, 5 bases. Per the germline V gene, CDR1 is MNHEY and CDR2 is SMNVEV (reference sequence). The V end was cut by 2 bases, the J end by 2 bases, with 10 bases between. The CDR3 has 14 residues. DNA for the CDR3: TGTGCCAGCAGTTTACAGGGTACCCCCTACGAGCAGTACTTC. This encodes CASSLQGTPYEQYF.

As to this clone: One junction end disagrees with the germline gene, perhaps due to a read error. This chain links TRBV7-9 with TRBJ1-1; a weak D match, TRBD1 (6 bases). CDR1 is SEHNR, CDR2 FQNEAQ, per germline (reference sequence). The CDR3 is 16 amino acids. This CDR3 is CSSSLSLGSGTPEAFF. The CDR3 DNA reads as TGTTCCAGCAGCTTATCTCTCGGGTCGGGGACACCAGAAGCTTTCTTT.

The rearrangement links TRBV5-6 to TRBJ2-5; TRBD2 agrees at 9 bases. The DNA end is a closer match to TRBJ2-7, so the J assignment may be wrong. This CDR3 has 16 residues. Looked up from germline, CDR1 is SGHDT and CDR2 is YYEEEE. The CDR3 region has the DNA TGTGCCAGCAGCTTATGGGGACTAGCTTCTTCCTACGAGCAGTACTTC. Encoded protein: CASSLWGLASSYEQYF.

J is TRBJ2-5 and V is TRBV7-3, with D unresolved. Trimming removed 4 bases from V and 1 base from J, with 7 bases in between. Germline lookup yields CDR1 SGHTA and CDR2 FQGTGA. This CDR3 has 13 residues. This CDR3 reads CASSSSSQETQYF. The DNA for the CDR3 is TGTGCCAGCAGCTCTTCCTCCCAAGAGACCCAGTACTTC.

V is TRBV28 and J is TRBJ1-2; tentative D call: TRBD1 (5 bases). V was pared by 5 bases and J by 4 bases, with 17 bases between. The length of the CDR3 is 15 residues. Germline-derived CDR1 and CDR2 are MDHEN and SYDVKM. The CDR3 coding sequence is TGTGCCAGCAGTCCGTCAGACAGAACGTCCTATGGCTACACCTTC. Amino acid sequence: CASSPSDRTSYGYTF.

The chain combines TRBV7-3 with TRBJ2-1, with TRBD2 matching over 14 bases. The CDR3 loop spans 16 amino acids. The germline V gene has CDR1 SGHTA and CDR2 FQGTGA. J lost 5 bases, V lost 6 bases, and 6 bases had no gene match. CDR3 in DNA: TGTGCCAGCAGTTCTCCGGGACTAGCGGGAGACAATGAGCAGTTCTTC. Protein product: CASSSPGLAGDNEQFF.

The chain couples TRBV29-1 to TRBJ1-5; 7 bases line up with TRBD1. Germline V gene sequence: CDR1 SQVTM, CDR2 ANQGSEA. The CDR3 contains 13 residues. V lost 5 bases, J lost 6 bases, and 7 bases stayed unmatched. CDR3 coding DNA: TGCAGCGTTCCGACAGGGCCGGGTCAGCCCCAGCATTTT. This gives the protein CSVPTGPGQPQHF.

The chain has TRBV7-8 and TRBJ1-1, with a possible D match to TRBD1 (6 bases). Trimming stripped 3 bases from V and 3 bases from J, with 17 bases between. CDR3 length: 16 residues. The V gene's germline CDR1 is SGHVS and CDR2 FQNEAQ. Written as DNA, the CDR3 is TGTGCCAGCAGCTTGCGACTCGGGACATCCTACACTGAAGCTTTCTTT. Translated: CASSLRLGTSYTEAFF.

V is TRBV30 and J is TRBJ2-3; 9 nucleotides align to TRBD1. Trimming took 5 bases from V and 0 from J; bases not matched to a gene: 6. CDR3 size: 15 residues. In germline, CDR1 is GTSNPN, CDR2 SVGIG (reference sequence). The CDR3 DNA reads TGTGCCTGGGCCTGGACAGGGGCCAGCACAGATACGCAGTATTTT. It yields the protein CAWAWTGASTDTQYF.

The chain carries TRBV15 and TRBJ2-5; 7 positions match TRBD2. Losses at the gene ends were 2 bases for V and 3 bases for J; bases not matched to a gene: 6. The germline gives CDR1 LNHNV, CDR2 YYDKDF (reference sequence). CDR3 length: 15 residues. This chain's CDR3 is CATSRPLAAEETQYF. Here the CDR3 DNA reads TGTGCCACCAGCAGACCCCTAGCGGCCGAAGAGACCCAGTACTTC.

V and J are TRBV15 and TRBJ2-3, with D perhaps matching TRBD2 (5 bases). Germline CDR1 LNHNV, CDR2 YYDKDF (reference sequence). V was cut by 5 bases and J by 4 bases, with 10 bases left in between. The CDR3 runs 13 residues. In DNA, the CDR3 is TGTGCCACCAGCTCGGGAAGCGCAGATACGCAGTATTTT. Translating it yields CATSSGSADTQYF.

This clone was observed a single time. This chain connects TRBV10-3 to TRBJ2-2; 14 bases line up with TRBD2. The CDR3 loop spans 16 amino acids. CDR1 and CDR2 from the germline V gene are ENHRY and SYGVKD. Trimming at V came to 7 bases and at J to 0 bases, leaving 1 base not matched to a gene. CDR3 protein: CAITGLAGANTGELFF. For the CDR3, the DNA is TGTGCCATCACGGGACTAGCGGGGGCGAACACCGGGGAGCTGTTTTTT.

This clone was recorded once. This chain connects TRBV5-1 to TRBJ2-7; 8 nucleotides line up with TRBD1. Looked up from germline, CDR1 is SGHRS and CDR2 is YFSETQ. The ends lost 1 base at V and 1 base at J; junction bases unmatched: 7. The CDR3 totals 16 residues. The CDR3 nucleotides are TGCGCCAGCAGCTTGAGATCAGGACAGGGATCCTACGAGCAGTACTTC. Protein: CASSLRSGQGSYEQYF.